These 16 T cell receptor beta chains originate from one sample sequenced in a study of T cell repertoires in cytomegalovirus infection. In TCRdb, the reads were re-called with MiXCR into one record per CDR3 protein. This sample has around 450,000 distinct CDR3 sequences; about a third occur once, and the top ten carry approximately 14%. Sequencing was performed on PBMCs. These receptors were taken from a human donor in good health (CMV status not recorded). Some clones in this sample may be carry-over from other donors' samples.

A remark on this clonotype: A read error may explain this, as a much larger clone is one base away. V and J are TRBV12-3 or TRBV12-4 and TRBJ1-3, with D hard to call. This CDR3 spans 16 amino acids. CDR3 sequence reads: CASRPTARSSGTTIYF. CDR3 nucleotide sequence: TGTGCCAGCAGGCCAACAGCGCGGAGCTCTGGAACCACCATATATTTT.

V is TRBV7-2 and J is TRBJ2-7, with 9 bases lining up with TRBD2. V shed 3 bases, J shed 2 bases, and the junction held 5 bases outside the gene matches. CDR3 length: 15 amino acids. Per germline, CDR1 SGHTA and CDR2 FQGNSA. CDR3: CASSLGASGTYEQYF. The CDR3 DNA reads as TGTGCCAGCAGCTTGGGAGCTAGCGGGACCTACGAGCAGTACTTC.

With respect to this clonotype: This likely comes from a read error, as the CDR3 has no conserved phenylalanine or tryptophan at its end. The chain uses TRBV6-2 or TRBV6-3 and TRBJ2-5; possible D gene TRBD2, 5 bases. The germline V gene has CDR1 MNHEY and CDR2 SVGEGT. V lost 2 bases, J lost 2 bases, and 9 bases lay in between. The CDR3 runs to 14 residues. In nucleotides, the CDR3 is TGTGCCAGCAGTTACCCGGGGAGACAAGAGACCCAGTACTGC. This translates into CASSYPGRQETQYC.

This clonotype turned up a few times. The rearrangement links TRBV19 to TRBJ2-7; TRBD1 matches 9 bases. The trim removed 6 bases at V and 4 bases at J, leaving 1 base unmatched. The CDR3 is 12 amino acids. Germline assignment: CDR1 LNHDA and CDR2 SQIVND (reference sequence). CDR3 residues: CASRGTGYEQYF. CDR3 coding DNA: TGTGCCAGTAGAGGGACAGGGTACGAGCAGTACTTC.

In its sample, this clonotype was seen once. A much larger clone differs by one base, so this may be a read error. The J gene is TRBJ2-2, the V gene TRBV7-2, with 9 bases identical to TRBD1. The CDR3 is 15 amino acids. Germline V lookup: CDR1 SGHTA, CDR2 FQGNSA. The CDR3 region is CASSLVTGGTGELYF. The CDR3 DNA is TGTGCCAGCAGCTTAGTCACAGGGGGCACCGGGGAGCTGTATTTT.

There are many counts of this clonotype. The gene calls are TRBV7-8 and TRBJ2-7, with D uncertain. With 5 bases removed from V and 2 bases from J, the gap between germline ends came to 10 bases. This CDR3 region has 13 residues. The germline CDR1 and CDR2 sequences are SGHVS and FQNEAQ. The CDR3 reads CASSAGRAYEQYF. The CDR3 DNA reads as TGTGCCAGCAGCGCCGGACGGGCCTACGAGCAGTACTTC.

This clonotype was seen ten or more times. The V and J genes are TRBV7-2 and TRBJ1-5, with a weak D call TRBD1 (5 bases). From germline, CDR1 is SGHTA and CDR2 FQGNSA. The CDR3 totals 14 residues. Trimming left V 5 bases short and J 5 bases short, with 13 bases between. This chain's CDR3 is CASSGFQGDQPQHF. The CDR3 bases are TGTGCCAGCAGCGGTTTTCAGGGTGATCAGCCCCAGCATTTT.

This clonotype was seen once. V is TRBV19 and J is TRBJ2-7, with 10 bases identical to TRBD1. Trimming cost V 3 bases and J 5 bases; bases outside gene matches: 4. CDR3 length equals 14 residues. Germline-derived CDR1 and CDR2 are LNHDA and SQIVND (reference sequence). The CDR3 DNA is TGTGCCAGTAGTATTTGGGACAGGGGAGACGAGCAGTACTTC. Its translation is CASSIWDRGDEQYF.

The CDR3, as DNA: TGTGCCAGCAGCCAAATAGCTACCGGGTCCAGCTATAATTCACCCCTCCACTTT. Protein: CASSQIATGSSYNSPLHF. The chain joins TRBV4-2 to TRBJ1-6, with D unresolved. The CDR3 sequence is 18 residues long. V lost 2 bases and J lost 3, with 17 bases in between. Germline CDR1 reads LGHNA; CDR2 reads YNFKEQ.

The J gene is TRBJ2-3, the V gene TRBV15; the match to TRBD2 covers 8 bases. The V gene's germline CDR1 is LNHNV and CDR2 YYDKDF (reference sequence). This CDR3 contains 16 residues. Trimming removed 0 bases from V and 4 bases from J; junction bases left unmatched: 6. CDR3 loop: CATSREGGGFSDTQYF. The CDR3 coding sequence is TGTGCCACCAGCAGAGAGGGCGGGGGGTTTTCAGATACGCAGTATTTT.

Concerning this clonotype itself: This may arise from a read error, as a much more abundant clone is one base away. The V and J genes are TRBV7-2 and TRBJ2-7; TRBD2 matches at 12 bases. In germline, CDR1 is SGHTA, CDR2 FQGNSA. The CDR3 runs 17 residues. CDR3 nucleotide sequence: TGTGCCAGAAGCTCAGGACTAGCGGGGTTAAAAGGCTACGAGCAGTACTTC. Amino acids: CARSSGLAGLKGYEQYF.

In this sample, this clonotype turned up a few times. The rearrangement uses TRBV7-8 and TRBJ1-5; D gene unclear. The CDR3 has 15 residues. V dropped 1 base and J dropped 1 base, with 8 bases sitting between them. Germline loops: CDR1 SGHVS, CDR2 FQNEAQ. In DNA form, the CDR3 reads TGTGCCAGCAGCTTAGGAGCGGACAGCAATCAGCCCCAGCATTTT. Translated: CASSLGADSNQPQHF.

V gene TRBV6-6 combines with J gene TRBJ1-5, with TRBD1 as a possible D gene (6 bases). Trimming took off 9 bases at V and 3 bases at J, with 18 bases between the two ends. The CDR3 is 15 residues long. Germline CDR1 reads MNHNY; CDR2 reads SVGAGI (reference sequence). Written as DNA, the CDR3 is TGTGCCAGTACCCCCCAGGGGCCAGTCAATCAGCCCCAGCATTTT. This encodes CASTPQGPVNQPQHF.

This chain uses TRBV20-1 with TRBJ2-7; D not resolved. CDR3 length: 13 residues. Trimming shortened V by 3 bases and J by 4 bases, and 13 bases separated the two germline ends. Germline lookup yields CDR1 DFQATT and CDR2 SNEGSKA (reference sequence). CDR3 DNA: TGCAGTGCTAGCCAAATAGGTGAATACGAGCAGTACTTC. Protein sequence: CSASQIGEYEQYF.

A few counts support this clonotype. The chain links TRBV5-1 to TRBJ1-4; a weak D match, TRBD1 (6 bases). Germline V gene data show CDR1 as SGHRS and CDR2 as YFSETQ. V was shortened by 2 bases and J by 6 bases, with 11 bases between the two germline ends. The CDR3 spans 14 residues. The CDR3 reads CASSFTGTHEKLFF. The CDR3 DNA reads as TGCGCCAGCAGCTTTACAGGGACGCATGAAAAACTGTTTTTT.

The rearrangement uses TRBV15 and TRBJ2-3, with D perhaps TRBD1 or TRBD2 (6 bases each). The CDR3 runs to 18 residues. Germline V CDR1 and CDR2: LNHNV, YYDKDF (reference sequence). Trimming shortened V by 4 bases and J by 6 bases, and 26 bases separated the two germline ends. CDR3 sequence reads: CATSKDLSGSGAGDTQYF. Written as DNA, the CDR3 is TGTGCCACCAGCAAAGATCTGAGCGGCTCAGGGGCGGGGGATACGCAGTATTTT.